The T cell receptor (beta chain) under discussion was sequenced for a study of cytomegalovirus exposure and HLA in healthy donors. Study-wide background: One earlier analysis, a look at approximately 180 million T cells, found some 100 million unique TCR beta sequences.

In germline, CDR1 is SGHRS, CDR2 YFSETQ. The CDR3 loop spans 16 amino acids. Primers for the PCR totalled 60 Vbeta and 13 Jbeta. Sequencing was performed with immunoSEQ multiplex PCR; in TCRdb, only in-frame clones are kept and a portion is missing. Of under 200,000 clones in the sample, over 70% were seen once. Regarding this clone: Compared with germline, one end of the junction differs, possibly owing to a read error.

The TCR was taken from a woman in her fifties or sixties in good health and CMV-seronegative. The sample taken for sequencing was PBMCs. The chain uses TRBV5-1 and TRBJ2-1, with TRBD2 identical over 13 bases. CDR3 loop: CAGSKGLAGVGTEQFF. In nucleotides, the CDR3 is TGCGCCGGCAGCAAAGGACTAGCGGGAGTAGGAACTGAGCAGTTCTTC.